Ten or more counts support the clone carrying this TCR beta chain. Its antigen is as yet unknown. These data originate in a study of neurological immune-mediated disorders. The V gene's germline CDR1 is DFQATT and CDR2 SNEGSKA (reference sequence). This CDR3 is built from 11 residues. Trimming pared 5 bases from V and 2 bases from J, leaving 6 bases between. 5'RACE with 10-nucleotide random UMIs generated the cDNA. TCRdb analysed the 5' RACE reads with MiXCR anew, one entry per CDR3 protein. This sample has 30,000 or so distinct CDR3 sequences, with roughly 4.4% found just once. The unsorted libraries originated from 2 million PBMCs that had been stored at -80 C. General study points: Private repertoires in all groups were suggested by the absence of shared CDR3 amino acid sequences among expanded clones across subjects.

The chain carries TRBV20-1 and TRBJ1-2; maybe TRBD1 (5 bases). The TCR originated in a man younger than 35 in good health. Sequenced: PBMCs. The CDR3 loop reads CSASGNYGYTF. The CDR3 DNA reads TGCAGTGCTTCAGGGAACTATGGCTACACCTTC.